This T cell receptor beta chain was recovered during a study of blood T cell repertoires in COVID-19. About the research overall: Sites in the United States, Italy and Spain provided acute and convalescent COVID-19 samples. Sample material is recorded as cDNA or gDNA derived from T cells, B-cell-depleted T cells, or PBMCs.

The authors' processing: For nucleated cells, counts were estimated from reference gene primer amplification. Data came from immunoSEQ multiplex PCR; TCRdb stores just in-frame clones and leaves some out. The V and J calls and clone size come from that table; D and trimming were worked out from the DNA. Altogether about 160,000 clones are present, 70% to 80% being singletons, with the ten largest covering approximately 7.7%. Germline loops: CDR1 SGHVS, CDR2 FNYEAQ. The CDR3 loop spans 15 amino acids. Trimming shortened V by 0 bases and J by 4 bases, and 9 bases separated the two germline ends. This TCR derives from a woman aged 55-70 years with COVID-19, enrolled during active disease. V and J are TRBV7-6 and TRBJ2-2, with D possibly being TRBD2 (6 bases). Sequenced input: peripheral blood. CDR3 protein: CASSLAGGGTGELFF. The CDR3 bases are TGTGCCAGCAGCTTAGCGGGGGGTGGCACCGGGGAGCTGTTTTTT. Together with reference TRBV7-6 and TRBJ2-2, the CDR3 gives the full variable domain: GAGVSQSPRYKVTKRGQDVALRCDPISGHVSLYWYRQALGQGPEFLTYFNYEAQQDKSGLPNDRFSAERPEGSISTLTIQRTEQRDSAMYRCASSLAGGGTGELFFGEGSRLTVL.